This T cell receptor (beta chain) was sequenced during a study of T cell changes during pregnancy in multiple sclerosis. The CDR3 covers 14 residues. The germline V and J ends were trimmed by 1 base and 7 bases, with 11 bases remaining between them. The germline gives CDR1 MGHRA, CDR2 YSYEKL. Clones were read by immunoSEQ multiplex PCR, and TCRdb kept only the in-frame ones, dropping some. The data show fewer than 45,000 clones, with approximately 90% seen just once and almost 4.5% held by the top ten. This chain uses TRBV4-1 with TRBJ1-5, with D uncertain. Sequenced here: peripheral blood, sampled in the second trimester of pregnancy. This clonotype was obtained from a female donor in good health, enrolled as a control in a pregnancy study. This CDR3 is CASSQGRVGQPQHF. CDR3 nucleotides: TGCGCCAGCAGCCAAGGGAGGGTCGGGCAGCCCCAGCATTTT.